This TCR beta chain derives from a study of cytomegalovirus exposure and HLA in healthy donors. Overall study results and limits: According to the study, around 180 TCR beta chains were cytomegalovirus-associated.

PCR employed 60 Vbeta and 13 Jbeta primers. The data were produced by immunoSEQ multiplex PCR, yet TCRdb's version contains in-frame clones alone and is incomplete. The sample lists over 150,000 clones, 70% to 90% occurring once. The CDR3 sequence is 12 residues long. Note on this clone: Its specificity is not known.

The chain couples TRBV21-1 to TRBJ1-1; the DNA was not used to check the table's D call, TRBD1. TRBV21-1 has pseudogene status. The sequence was collected from a girl aged 10-17 years in good health and CMV-seropositive. Sequencing was carried out using PBMCs. As DNA, the CDR3 is TGTGCCAGGTACACAGGGGACACTGAAGCTTTCTTT. This encodes CARYTGDTEAFF.